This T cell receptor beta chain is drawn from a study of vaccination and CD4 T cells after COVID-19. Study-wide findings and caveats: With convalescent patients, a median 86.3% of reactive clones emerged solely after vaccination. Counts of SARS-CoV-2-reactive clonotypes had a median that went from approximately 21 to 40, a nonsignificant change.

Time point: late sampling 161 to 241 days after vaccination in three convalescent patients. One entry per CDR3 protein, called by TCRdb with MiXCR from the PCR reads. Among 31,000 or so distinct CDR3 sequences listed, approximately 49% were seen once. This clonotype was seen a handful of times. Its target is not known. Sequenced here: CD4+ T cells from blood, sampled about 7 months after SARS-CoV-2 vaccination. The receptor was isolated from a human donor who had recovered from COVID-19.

The CDR3 bases are TGTGCCAGCGGGATCGACAGGGGGCTTGGCATTCAGTACTTC. Its translation is CASGIDRGLGIQYF. V is TRBV7-2 and J is TRBJ2-4; 10 positions agree with TRBD1. CDR3 length: 14 amino acids. J was trimmed by 9 bases and V by 8 bases; bases with no gene match: 10. In germline, CDR1 is SGHTA, CDR2 FQGNSA.